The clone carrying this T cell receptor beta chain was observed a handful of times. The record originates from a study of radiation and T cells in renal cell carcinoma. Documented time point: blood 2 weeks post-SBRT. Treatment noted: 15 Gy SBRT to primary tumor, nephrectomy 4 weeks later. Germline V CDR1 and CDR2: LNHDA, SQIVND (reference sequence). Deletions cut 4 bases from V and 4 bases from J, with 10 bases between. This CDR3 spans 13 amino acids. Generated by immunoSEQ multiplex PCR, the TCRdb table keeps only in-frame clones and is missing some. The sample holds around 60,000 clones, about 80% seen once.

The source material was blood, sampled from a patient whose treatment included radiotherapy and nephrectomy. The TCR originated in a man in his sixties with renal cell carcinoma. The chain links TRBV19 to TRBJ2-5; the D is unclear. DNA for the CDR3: TGTGCCAGTAGTAGCGGACCAAGAGAGACCCAGTACTTC. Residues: CASSSGPRETQYF.